This T cell receptor (beta chain) was recovered during a study of T cell responses to AZD1222 COVID-19 vaccine. Findings and caveats of the study: Across spike, vaccine-associated CD4 TCRs were found, dominant at 160-218 and 743-854. It was only a handful of AZD1222 recipients who were seropositive at baseline.

As regards this clone: Antigen: not known.

With 4 bases clipped from V and 4 bases from J, the junction kept 13 bases outside the gene matches. The CDR3 consists of 16 residues. The germline gives CDR1 SGDLS, CDR2 YYNGEE. Only in-frame clones appear in the TCRdb table, and some are missing; sequencing was by immunoSEQ multiplex PCR. The sample has roughly 150,000 clones, 80% to 90% seen once. The source material was peripheral blood, sampled on day 0 of AZD1222 vaccination. The source is an adult in good health. The chain employs TRBV9 and TRBJ1-1, with TRBD1 matching over 7 bases. This chain's CDR3 is CASSPMTGKEPTEAFF. The CDR3 region has the DNA TGTGCCAGCAGCCCCATGACAGGGAAAGAACCCACTGAAGCTTTCTTT.